This TCR beta chain was identified in a study of technical replicates of blood from several donors (dated by TCRdb to 2015 to 2018). Libraries were constructed by the immunoSEQ multiplex PCR assay. What TCRdb holds here is the immuneACCESS table cut down to in-frame rearrangements. Part of the clones is not present; checked against another copy, under half of the missing clones reflect an unresolved V gene, and the others are unexplained. Present in this sample are 70,000 to 95,000 clones, under 95% of which were seen just once. In total, the top ten clones hold approximately 0.25% of the sample. This clone was detected only once. Its antigen is not yet known. No much larger clonotype is one base removed from it; base qualities were not supplied. V and J are truncated by 0 bases and 6 bases respectively, leaving an intervening sequence of 12 bases. The CDR3, cysteine through phenylalanine, is 15 amino acids long. Only the CDR3 part of the read is kept: 45 bases, read in frame from the first base. Per the germline V gene, ENHRY is the CDR1 and SYGVKD is the CDR2.

In this chain, TRBV10-3 is recombined with TRBJ2-1; a confident D gene designation cannot be given. Material for sequencing was T cells isolated from PBMCs. This receptor was identified in a human donor in good health. The CDR3 corresponds to CAISESSDRINEQFF. The bases are TGTGCCATCAGTGAGTCGAGCGATAGAATCAATGAGCAGTTCTTC.